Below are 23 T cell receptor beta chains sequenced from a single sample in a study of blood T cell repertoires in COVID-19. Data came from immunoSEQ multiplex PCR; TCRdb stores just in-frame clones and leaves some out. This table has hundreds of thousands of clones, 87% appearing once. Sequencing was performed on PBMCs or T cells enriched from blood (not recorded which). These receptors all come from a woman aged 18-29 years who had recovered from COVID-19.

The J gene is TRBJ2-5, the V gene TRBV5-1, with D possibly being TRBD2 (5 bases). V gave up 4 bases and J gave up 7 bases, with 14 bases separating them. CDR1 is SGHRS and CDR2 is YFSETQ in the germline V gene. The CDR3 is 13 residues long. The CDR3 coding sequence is TGCGCCAGCAGCCAGGTCTTAGGAGGGACCCAGTACTTC. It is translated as CASSQVLGGTQYF.

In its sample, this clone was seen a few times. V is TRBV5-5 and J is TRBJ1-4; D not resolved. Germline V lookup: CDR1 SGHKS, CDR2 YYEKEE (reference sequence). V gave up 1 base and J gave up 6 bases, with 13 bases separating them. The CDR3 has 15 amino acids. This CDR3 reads CASSLSPTDDEKLFF. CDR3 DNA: TGTGCCAGCAGCTTGTCTCCCACAGACGATGAAAAACTGTTTTTT.

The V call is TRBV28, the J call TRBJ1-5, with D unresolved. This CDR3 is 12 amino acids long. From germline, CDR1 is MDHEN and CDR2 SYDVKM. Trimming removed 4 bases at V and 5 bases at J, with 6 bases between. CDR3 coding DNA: TGTGCCAGCAGTTATAATCATCAGCCCCAGCATTTT. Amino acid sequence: CASSYNHQPQHF.

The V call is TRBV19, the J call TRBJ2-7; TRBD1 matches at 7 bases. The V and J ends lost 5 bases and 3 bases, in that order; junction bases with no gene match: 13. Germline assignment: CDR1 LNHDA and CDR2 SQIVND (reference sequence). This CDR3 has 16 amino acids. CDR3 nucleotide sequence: TGTGCCAGTAGTCTTGCCGGACAGGCTGGGCGCTACGAGCAGTACTTC. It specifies CASSLAGQAGRYEQYF.

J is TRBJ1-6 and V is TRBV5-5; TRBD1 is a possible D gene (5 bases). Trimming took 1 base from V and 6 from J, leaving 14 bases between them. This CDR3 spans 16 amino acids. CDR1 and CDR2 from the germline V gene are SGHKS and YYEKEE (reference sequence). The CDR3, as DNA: TGTGCCAGCAGCTTGTGGGGGGTTCTGGTTAATTCACCCCTCCACTTT. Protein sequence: CASSLWGVLVNSPLHF. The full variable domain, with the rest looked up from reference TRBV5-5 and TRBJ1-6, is DAGVTQSPTHLIKTRGQQVTLRCSPISGHKSVSWYQQVLGQGPQFIFQYYEKEERGRGNFPDRFSARQFPNYSSELNVNALLLGDSALYLCASSLWGVLVNSPLHFGNGTRLTVT.

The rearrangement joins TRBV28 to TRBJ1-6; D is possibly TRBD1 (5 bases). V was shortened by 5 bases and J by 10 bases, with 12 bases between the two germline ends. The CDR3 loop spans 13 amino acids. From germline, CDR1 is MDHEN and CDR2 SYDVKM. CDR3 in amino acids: CASSPAGQSPLHF. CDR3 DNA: TGTGCCAGCAGTCCAGCGGGGCAGTCACCCCTCCACTTT.

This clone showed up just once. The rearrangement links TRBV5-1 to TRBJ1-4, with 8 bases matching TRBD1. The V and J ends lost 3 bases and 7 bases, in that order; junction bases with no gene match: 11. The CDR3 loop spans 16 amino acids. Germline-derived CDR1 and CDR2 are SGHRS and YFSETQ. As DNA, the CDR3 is TGCGCCAGCAGCTGGACAGGGTGGAAGATAGGTGAAAAACTGTTTTTT. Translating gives CASSWTGWKIGEKLFF. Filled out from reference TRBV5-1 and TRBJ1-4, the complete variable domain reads KAGVTQTPRYLIKTRGQQVTLSCSPISGHRSVSWYQQTPGQGLQFLFEYFSETQRNKGNFPGRFSGRQFSNSRSEMNVSTLELGDSALYLCASSWTGWKIGEKLFFGSGTQLSVL.

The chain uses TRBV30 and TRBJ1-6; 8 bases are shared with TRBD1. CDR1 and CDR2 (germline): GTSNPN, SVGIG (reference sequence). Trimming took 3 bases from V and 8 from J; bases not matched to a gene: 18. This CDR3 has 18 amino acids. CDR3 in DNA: TGTGCCTGGAGGGGAGTTGGCAGGGGGCGAGTTTTGGATTCACCCCTCCACTTT. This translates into CAWRGVGRGRVLDSPLHF.

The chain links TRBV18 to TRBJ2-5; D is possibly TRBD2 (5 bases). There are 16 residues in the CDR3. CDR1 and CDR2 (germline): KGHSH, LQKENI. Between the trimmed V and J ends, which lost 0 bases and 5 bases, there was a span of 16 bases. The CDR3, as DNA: TGTGCCAGCTCACCACCTGTCGGGGTGCCTGCGGAGACCCAGTACTTC. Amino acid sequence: CASSPPVGVPAETQYF. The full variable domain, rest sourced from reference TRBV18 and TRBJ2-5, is NAGVMQNPRHLVRRRGQEARLRCSPMKGHSHVYWYRQLPEEGLKFMVYLQKENIIDESGMPKERFSAEFPKEGPSILRIQQVVRGDSAAYFCASSPPVGVPAETQYFGPGTRLLVL.

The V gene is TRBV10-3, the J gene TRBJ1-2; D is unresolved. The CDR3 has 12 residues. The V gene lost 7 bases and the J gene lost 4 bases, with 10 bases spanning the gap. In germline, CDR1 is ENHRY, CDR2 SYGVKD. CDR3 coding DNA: TGTGCCATCACGGACTCCGCCTATGGCTACACCTTC. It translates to CAITDSAYGYTF.

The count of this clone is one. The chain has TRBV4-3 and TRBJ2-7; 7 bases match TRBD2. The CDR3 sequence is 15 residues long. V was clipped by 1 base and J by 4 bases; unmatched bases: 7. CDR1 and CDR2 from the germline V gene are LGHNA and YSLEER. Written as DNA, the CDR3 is TGCGCCAGCAGCCAAGGAACTAGCGCGGGGTACGAGCAGTACTTC. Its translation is CASSQGTSAGYEQYF.

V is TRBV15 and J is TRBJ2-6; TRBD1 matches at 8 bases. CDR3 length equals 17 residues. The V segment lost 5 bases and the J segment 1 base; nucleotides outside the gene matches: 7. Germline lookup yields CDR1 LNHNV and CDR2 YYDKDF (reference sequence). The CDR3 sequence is CATSVGTGVSGANVLTF. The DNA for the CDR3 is TGTGCCACCAGCGTCGGGACAGGCGTTTCTGGGGCCAACGTCCTGACTTTC.

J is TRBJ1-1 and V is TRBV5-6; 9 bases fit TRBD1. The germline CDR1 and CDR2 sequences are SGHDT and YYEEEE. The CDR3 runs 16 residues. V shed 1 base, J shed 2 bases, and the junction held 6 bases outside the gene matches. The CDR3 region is CASSLILTGGNTEAFF. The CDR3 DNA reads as TGTGCCAGCAGCTTGATCCTGACAGGGGGAAACACTGAAGCTTTCTTT. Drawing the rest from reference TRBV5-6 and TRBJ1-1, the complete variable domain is DAGVTQSPTHLIKTRGQQVTLRCSPKSGHDTVSWYQQALGQGPQFIFQYYEEEERQRGNFPDRFSGHQFPNYSSELNVNALLLGDSALYLCASSLILTGGNTEAFFGQGTRLTVV.

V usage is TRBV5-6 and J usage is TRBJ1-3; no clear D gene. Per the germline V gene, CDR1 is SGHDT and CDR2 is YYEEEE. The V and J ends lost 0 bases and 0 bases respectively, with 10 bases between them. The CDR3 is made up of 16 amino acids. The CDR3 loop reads CASSLGGVFSGNTIYF. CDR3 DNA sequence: TGTGCCAGCAGCTTGGGGGGAGTCTTCTCTGGAAACACCATATATTTT.

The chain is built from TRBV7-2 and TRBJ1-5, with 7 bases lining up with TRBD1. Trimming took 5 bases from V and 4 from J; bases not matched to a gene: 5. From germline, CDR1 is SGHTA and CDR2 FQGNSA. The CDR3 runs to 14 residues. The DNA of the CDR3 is TGTGCCAGCAGCACCCGACAGGGAAATCAGCCCCAGCATTTT. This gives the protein CASSTRQGNQPQHF.

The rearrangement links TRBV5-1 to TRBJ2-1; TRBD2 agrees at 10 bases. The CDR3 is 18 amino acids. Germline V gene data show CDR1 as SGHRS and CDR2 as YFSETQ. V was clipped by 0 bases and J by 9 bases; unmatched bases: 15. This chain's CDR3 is CASSLDLAVTSGTREQFF. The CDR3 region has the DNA TGCGCCAGCAGCTTGGATCTTGCGGTTACTAGCGGGACTCGTGAGCAGTTCTTC.

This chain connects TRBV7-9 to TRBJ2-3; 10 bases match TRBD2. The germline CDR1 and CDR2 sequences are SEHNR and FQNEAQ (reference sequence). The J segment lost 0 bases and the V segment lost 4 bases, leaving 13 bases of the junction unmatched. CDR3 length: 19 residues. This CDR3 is CASSSRAGSGRVSTDTQYF. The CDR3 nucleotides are TGTGCCAGCAGCTCTCGGGCGGGGAGCGGGAGGGTTAGCACAGATACGCAGTATTTT.

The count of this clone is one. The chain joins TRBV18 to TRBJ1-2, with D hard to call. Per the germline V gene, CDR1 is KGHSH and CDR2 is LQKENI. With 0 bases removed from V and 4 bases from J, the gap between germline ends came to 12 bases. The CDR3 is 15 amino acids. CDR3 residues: CASSPPEGSLYGYTF. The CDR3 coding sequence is TGTGCCAGCTCACCACCGGAGGGTAGCCTCTATGGCTACACCTTC.

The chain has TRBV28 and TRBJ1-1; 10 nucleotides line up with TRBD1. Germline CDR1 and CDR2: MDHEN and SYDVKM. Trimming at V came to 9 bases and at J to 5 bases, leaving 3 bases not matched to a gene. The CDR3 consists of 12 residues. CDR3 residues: CASRQGATEAFF. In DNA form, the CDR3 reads TGTGCCAGTAGACAGGGGGCGACTGAAGCTTTCTTT.

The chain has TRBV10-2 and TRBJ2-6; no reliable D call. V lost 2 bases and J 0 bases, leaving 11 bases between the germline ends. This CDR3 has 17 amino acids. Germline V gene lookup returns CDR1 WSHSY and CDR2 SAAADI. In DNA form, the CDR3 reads TGCGCCAGCAGTGAGCGTCCGACGGGCTCTGGGGCCAACGTCCTGACTTTC. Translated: CASSERPTGSGANVLTF.

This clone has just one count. The CDR3 reads CATTDWVSGANVLTF. DNA for the CDR3: TGTGCCACGACTGATTGGGTTTCTGGGGCCAACGTCCTGACTTTC. The chain links TRBV19 to TRBJ2-6; the D is unclear. V was cut by 10 bases and J by 1 base, with 14 bases left in between. This CDR3 contains 15 residues. Germline CDR1 LNHDA, CDR2 SQIVND (reference sequence).

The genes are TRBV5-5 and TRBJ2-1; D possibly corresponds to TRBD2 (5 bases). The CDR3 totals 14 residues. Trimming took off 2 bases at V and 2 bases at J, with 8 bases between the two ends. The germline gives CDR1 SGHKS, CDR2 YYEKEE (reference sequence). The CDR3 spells CASSLAEAYNEQFF. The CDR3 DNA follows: TGTGCCAGCAGCTTAGCGGAAGCCTACAATGAGCAGTTCTTC.

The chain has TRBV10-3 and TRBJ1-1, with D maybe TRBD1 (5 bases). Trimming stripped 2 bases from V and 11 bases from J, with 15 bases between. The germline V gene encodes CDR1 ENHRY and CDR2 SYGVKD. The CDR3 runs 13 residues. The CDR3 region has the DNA TGTGCCATCAGTGAGATAGGGGAGGGCCCGGCTTTCTTT. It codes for CAISEIGEGPAFF.